A single sample gave rise to the 13 T cell receptor beta chains below, sequenced in a study of T-cell memory formation after mild COVID-19. TCRdb reanalysed the 5' RACE reads using MiXCR and keeps one entry per CDR3 protein. The top ten hold 22% of the sample, which has under 300,000 distinct CDR3 sequences, 15% to 20% seen once. Source material: PBMCs or a T cell subset sorted from them (not recorded which). The receptor source for this set is a man aged 18 to 29 who had mild COVID-19 (a few samples of this study predate the infection). Cell type and time point are not known.

The chain is built from TRBV7-8 and TRBJ1-1; D is perhaps TRBD1 (6 bases). Trimming removed 1 base at V and 1 base at J, with 13 bases between. The germline CDR1 and CDR2 sequences are SGHVS and FQNEAQ. This CDR3 spans 16 amino acids. Here the CDR3 reads CASSLGERDKNTEAFF. The CDR3 bases are TGTGCCAGCAGCTTAGGGGAACGGGACAAGAACACTGAAGCTTTCTTT.

This clonotype was seen a handful of times. The CDR3: CASSQEAPSRVYEQYF. The DNA for the CDR3 is TGCGCCAGCAGCCAAGAGGCGCCATCGAGGGTTTACGAGCAGTACTTC. The chain uses TRBV4-1 and TRBJ2-7, with D maybe TRBD2 (5 bases). The CDR3 contains 16 residues. Germline CDR1 is MGHRA and CDR2 is YSYEKL. The germline V and J ends were trimmed by 0 bases and 4 bases, with 16 bases remaining between them.

In its sample, this clonotype was seen a few times. V usage is TRBV7-3 and J usage is TRBJ1-1, with a possible D match to TRBD1 (5 bases). The CDR3 loop spans 13 amino acids. V was clipped by 5 bases and J by 1 base, with 8 bases between them. Germline V gene lookup returns CDR1 SGHTA and CDR2 FQGTGA. CDR3 sequence (DNA): TGTGCCAGCAGCAGACAGAAGAACACTGAAGCTTTCTTT. This sequence encodes CASSRQKNTEAFF.

V gene TRBV12-3 or TRBV12-4 combines with J gene TRBJ2-1; D might be TRBD2 (6 bases). The V and J ends lost 6 bases and 4 bases respectively, with 19 bases between them. The CDR3 has 16 amino acids. CDR3 sequence (DNA): TGTGCCAGCAGCCCGGTGTGGCGGGCGGGGTACAATGAGCAGTTCTTC. It is translated as CASSPVWRAGYNEQFF.

This clonotype has a count of ten or more. The chain recombines TRBV4-3 with TRBJ2-2; D is perhaps TRBD1 or TRBD2 (5 bases each). V lost 3 bases, J lost 8 bases, and 13 bases lay in between. CDR1 and CDR2 (germline): LGHNA, YSLEER. This CDR3 has 14 residues. The CDR3 loop reads CASSQGDRGGELFF. In DNA form, the CDR3 reads TGCGCCAGCAGCCAGGGGGATCGCGGTGGGGAGCTGTTTTTT.

This clonotype has only a few counts. The V and J genes are TRBV4-3 and TRBJ2-3; D is unclear. The CDR3 extends over 15 amino acids. The germline gives CDR1 LGHNA, CDR2 YSLEER. The ends were cut back, 0 bases at V and 1 base at J, with 8 bases in the middle. The CDR3 loop reads CASSQDLDGTDTQYF. The CDR3 bases are TGCGCCAGCAGCCAAGACCTTGACGGCACAGATACGCAGTATTTT.

This clonotype showed up just a few times. This chain joins TRBV4-1 and TRBJ2-7, with 7 bases lining up with TRBD1. Germline lookup yields CDR1 MGHRA and CDR2 YSYEKL. Trimming removed 0 bases from V and 0 bases from J; junction bases left unmatched: 5. The CDR3 extends over 16 amino acids. In DNA, the CDR3 is TGCGCCAGCAGCCAAGACCGGGACAGCTTCTCCTACGAGCAGTACGTC. Its protein product is CASSQDRDSFSYEQYV.

This clonotype was counted at least ten times. The chain uses TRBV20-1 and TRBJ2-5; D unclear. The germline V gene has CDR1 DFQATT and CDR2 SNEGSKA (reference sequence). The CDR3 sequence is 12 residues long. Trimming removed 4 bases from V and 4 bases from J, with 10 bases in between. The CDR3 loop reads CSATPYLETQYF. CDR3 bases: TGCAGTGCTACCCCCTATCTAGAGACCCAGTACTTC.

The V gene is TRBV7-7, the J gene TRBJ2-7; perhaps D is TRBD1 or TRBD2 (5 bases each). The ends were cut back, 5 bases at V and 7 bases at J, with 18 bases in the middle. Germline loops: CDR1 SSHAT, CDR2 FNYEAQ (reference sequence). This CDR3 region has 14 residues. This CDR3 reads CASSRGPGAPEQYF. DNA for the CDR3: TGTGCCAGCAGCAGAGGACCCGGGGCACCGGAGCAGTACTTC. Full variable domain (missing parts from reference TRBV7-7 and TRBJ2-7): GAGVSQSPRYKVTKRGQDVTLRCDPISSHATLYWYQQALGQGPEFLTYFNYEAQPDKSGLPSDRFSAERPEGSISTLTIQRTEQRDSAMYRCASSRGPGAPEQYFGPGTRLTVT.

A few counts support this clonotype. The chain links TRBV3-1 to TRBJ2-2; a possible D gene is TRBD1 (6 bases). Between the trimmed V and J ends, which lost 3 bases and 2 bases, there was a span of 10 bases. The CDR3 loop spans 15 amino acids. Germline lookup yields CDR1 LGHDT and CDR2 YNNKEL (reference sequence). The CDR3 DNA sequence: TGTGCCAGCAGCCAGGGGGCCTTAAACACCGGGGAGCTGTTTTTT. Translation gives CASSQGALNTGELFF.

In its sample, this clonotype was seen a few times. This chain links TRBV6-6 with TRBJ2-7, with no clear D. V dropped 5 bases and J dropped 3 bases, with 14 bases sitting between them. The CDR3 totals 14 residues. Germline CDR1 and CDR2: MNHNY and SVGAGI (reference sequence). CDR3 sequence reads: CASSPGRRHYEQYV. For the CDR3, the DNA is TGTGCCAGCAGTCCCGGACGGCGACACTACGAGCAGTACGTC.

Only a few counts were recorded for this clonotype. This chain links TRBV19 with TRBJ1-2; D not resolved. V was shortened by 4 bases and J by 6 bases, with 6 bases between the two germline ends. From germline, CDR1 is LNHDA and CDR2 SQIVND (reference sequence). The length of the CDR3 is 11 residues. The DNA for the CDR3 is TGTGCCAGTAGTACCCTCGATGGCTACACCTTC. Its translation is CASSTLDGYTF.

This clonotype was recorded many times. The chain uses TRBV5-5 and TRBJ2-5; no clear D. CDR3 length: 15 residues. CDR1 and CDR2 (germline): SGHKS, YYEKEE (reference sequence). V was pared by 2 bases and J by 5 bases, with 16 bases between. In DNA, the CDR3 is TGTGCCAGCAGCTTAATGCTTGCCTCTGGGGAGACCCAGTACTTC. Amino acids: CASSLMLASGETQYF.